This TCR beta chain was sequenced in a study of CD4 T cells in relation to SARS-CoV-2 and coronaviruses. Background on the study: TCR beta CDR3s were sequenced after approximately ten-day antigen culture of PBMCs.

To note about this clone: Its antigen is unknown.

V lost 0 bases and J lost 10, with 12 bases in between. Per germline, CDR1 MNHNS and CDR2 SASEGT. The CDR3 is 13 amino acids. Regarding the study as a whole: Samples before the pandemic and after infection were not matched within any donor. SARS-CoV-2-driven expansion was significantly weaker in crossreactive than monoreactive clones.

The unexposed donors gave CD4+ T cells in 2011-2018, prior to COVID-19. Isolation of CD4+ T cells took place after about 10 days in culture. Testing used SARS-CoV-2 S/N and four cold-coronavirus spikes on unexposed-donor CD4+ T cells, cells permitting. Assay used: immunoSEQ multiplex PCR; TCRdb lists only in-frame clones, some missing. The table has 15,000 to 20,000 clones, 65% to 75% seen once. The TCR comes from a human donor in good health. Sequenced sample: CD4+ T cells from PBMCs, cultured in vitro. This chain links TRBV6-1 with TRBJ1-1; possibly TRBD1 for D (6 bases). DNA of the CDR3: TGTGCCAGCAGTGAAGCGGGGGCGAGGGGAGCTTTCTTT. This sequence encodes CASSEAGARGAFF.